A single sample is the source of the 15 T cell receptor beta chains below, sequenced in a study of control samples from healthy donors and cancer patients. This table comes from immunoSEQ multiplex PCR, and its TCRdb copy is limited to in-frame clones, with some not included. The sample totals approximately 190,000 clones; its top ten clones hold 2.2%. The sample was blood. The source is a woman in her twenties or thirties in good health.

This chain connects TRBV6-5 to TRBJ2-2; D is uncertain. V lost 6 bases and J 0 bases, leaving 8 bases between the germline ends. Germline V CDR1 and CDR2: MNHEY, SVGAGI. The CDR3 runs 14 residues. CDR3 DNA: TGTGCCAGCAGAACAGAGTCGAACACCGGGGAGCTGTTTTTT. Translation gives CASRTESNTGELFF.

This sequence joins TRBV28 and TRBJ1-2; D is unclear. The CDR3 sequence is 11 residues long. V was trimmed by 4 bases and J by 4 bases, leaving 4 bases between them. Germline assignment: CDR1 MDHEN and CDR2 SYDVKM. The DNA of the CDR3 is TGTGCCAGCAGTTCCGTCTATGGCTACACCTTC. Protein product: CASSSVYGYTF.

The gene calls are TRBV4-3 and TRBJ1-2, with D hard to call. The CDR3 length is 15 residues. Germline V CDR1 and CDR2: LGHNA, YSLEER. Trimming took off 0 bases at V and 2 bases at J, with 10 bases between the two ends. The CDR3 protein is CASSQDPGPNYGYTF. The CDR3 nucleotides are TGCGCCAGCAGCCAAGATCCTGGACCCAACTATGGCTACACCTTC.

Here the CDR3 reads CASSHGISGGPYNTQYF. Here the CDR3 DNA reads TGTGCCAGCAGCCATGGTATTAGCGGGGGGCCCTACAATACGCAGTATTTT. The V and J genes are TRBV14 and TRBJ2-3; 10 bases map to TRBD2. Trimming removed 3 bases from V and 7 bases from J; junction bases left unmatched: 13. The germline CDR1 and CDR2 sequences are SGHDN and FVKESK. The CDR3 spans 17 residues.

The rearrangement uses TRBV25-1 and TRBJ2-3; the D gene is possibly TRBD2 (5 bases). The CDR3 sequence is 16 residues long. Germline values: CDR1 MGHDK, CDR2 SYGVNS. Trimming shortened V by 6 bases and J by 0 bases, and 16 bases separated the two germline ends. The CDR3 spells CASSPTSRTSTDTQYF. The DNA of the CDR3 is TGTGCCAGCAGCCCAACTAGTCGGACGAGCACAGATACGCAGTATTTT.

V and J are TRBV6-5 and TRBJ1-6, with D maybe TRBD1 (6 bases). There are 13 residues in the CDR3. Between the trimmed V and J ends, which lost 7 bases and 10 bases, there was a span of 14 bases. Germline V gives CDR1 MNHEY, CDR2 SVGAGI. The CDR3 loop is CASTRGAGSPLHF. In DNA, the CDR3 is TGTGCCAGCACCAGGGGCGCCGGGTCACCCCTCCACTTT.

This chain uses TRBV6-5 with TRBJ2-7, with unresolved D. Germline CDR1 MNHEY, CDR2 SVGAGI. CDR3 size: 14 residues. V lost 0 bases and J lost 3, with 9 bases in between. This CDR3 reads CASSYSSGGYEQYF. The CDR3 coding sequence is TGTGCCAGCAGTTACTCGTCCGGCGGCTACGAGCAGTACTTC.

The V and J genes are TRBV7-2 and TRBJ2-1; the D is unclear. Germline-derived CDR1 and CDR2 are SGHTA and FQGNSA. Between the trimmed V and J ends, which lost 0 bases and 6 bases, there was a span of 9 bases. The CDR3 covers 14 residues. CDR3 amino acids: CASSLALAVNEQFF. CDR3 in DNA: TGTGCCAGCAGCTTAGCGCTGGCTGTCAATGAGCAGTTCTTC.

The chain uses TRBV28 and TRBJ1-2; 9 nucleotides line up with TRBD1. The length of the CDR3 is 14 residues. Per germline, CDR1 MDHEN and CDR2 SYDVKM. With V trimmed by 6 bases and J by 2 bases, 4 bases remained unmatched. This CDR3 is CASRRGTGNYGYTF. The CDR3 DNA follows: TGTGCCAGCAGAAGGGGGACAGGGAACTATGGCTACACCTTC.

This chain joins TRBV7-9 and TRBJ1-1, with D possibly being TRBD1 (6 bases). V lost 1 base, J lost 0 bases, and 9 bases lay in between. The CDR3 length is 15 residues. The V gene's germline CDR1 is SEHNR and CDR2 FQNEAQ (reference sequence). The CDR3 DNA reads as TGTGCCAGCAGCTTAGACGCAGGGGTGAACACTGAAGCTTTCTTT. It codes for CASSLDAGVNTEAFF.

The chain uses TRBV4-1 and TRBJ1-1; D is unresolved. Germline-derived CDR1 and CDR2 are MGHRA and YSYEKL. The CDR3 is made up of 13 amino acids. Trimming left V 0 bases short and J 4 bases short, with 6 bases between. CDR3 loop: CASSQDPGTEAFF. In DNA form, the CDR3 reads TGCGCCAGCAGCCAAGATCCAGGCACTGAAGCTTTCTTT.

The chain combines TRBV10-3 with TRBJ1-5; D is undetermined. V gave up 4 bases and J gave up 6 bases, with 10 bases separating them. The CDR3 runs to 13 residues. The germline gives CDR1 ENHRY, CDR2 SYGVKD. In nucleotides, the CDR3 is TGTGCCATCAGTGGGGGTCAGAGTCAGCCCCAGCATTTT. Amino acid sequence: CAISGGQSQPQHF.

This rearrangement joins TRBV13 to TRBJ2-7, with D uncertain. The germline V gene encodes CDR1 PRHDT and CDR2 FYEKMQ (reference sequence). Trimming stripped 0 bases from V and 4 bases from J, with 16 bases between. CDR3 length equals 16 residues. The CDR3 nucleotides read TGTGCCAGCAGCTTAGGCCGAGCGCGGTTGACTTACGAGCAGTACTTC. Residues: CASSLGRARLTYEQYF.

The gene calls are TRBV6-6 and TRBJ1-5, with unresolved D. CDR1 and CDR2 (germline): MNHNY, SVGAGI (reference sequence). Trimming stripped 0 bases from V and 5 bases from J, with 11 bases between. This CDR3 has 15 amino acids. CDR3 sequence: CASSYSQFGDQPQHF. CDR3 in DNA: TGTGCCAGCAGTTACTCGCAGTTCGGTGATCAGCCCCAGCATTTT.

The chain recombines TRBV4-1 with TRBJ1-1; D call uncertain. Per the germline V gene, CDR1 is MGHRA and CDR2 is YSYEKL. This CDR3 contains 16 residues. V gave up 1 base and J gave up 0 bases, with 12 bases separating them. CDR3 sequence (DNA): TGCGCCAGCAGCCAAGGTTCCTACCGAGTGAACACTGAAGCTTTCTTT. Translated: CASSQGSYRVNTEAFF.